The TCR beta chain under discussion was sequenced for a study of blood T cells in healthy people across ages. Primers used in a second PCR of about 7 to 12 cycles were a sample-barcoded 5' primer and a J-beta primer mix. TCRdb reanalysed the 5' RACE reads using MiXCR and keeps one entry per CDR3 protein. The sample has approximately 810,000 distinct CDR3 sequences, 25% to 30% seen once. The V gene lost 3 bases and the J gene lost 4 bases, with 16 bases spanning the gap. The CDR3 spans 15 residues. Looked up from germline, CDR1 is DFQATT and CDR2 is SNEGSKA (reference sequence). The chain combines TRBV20-1 with TRBJ1-5; D is possibly TRBD1 (6 bases). The specimen was blood. This clonotype was sampled from a woman aged 80 or over in good health. This chain's CDR3 is CSASEDSRPNQPQHF. CDR3 sequence (DNA): TGCAGTGCTAGTGAGGACAGCCGACCAAATCAGCCCCAGCATTTT.